The 19 T cell receptor beta chains reported below all come from one sample, sequenced in a study of cytomegalovirus exposure and HLA in healthy donors. PCR primers comprised 60 Vbeta and 13 Jbeta primers. Method: immunoSEQ multiplex PCR; TCRdb's copy keeps in-frame clones and lacks some. Of about 79,000 clones detected, about two thirds appear once; the ten largest clones hold 5.5% to 8%. Source material: PBMCs. The receptors were gathered from a woman aged 45-59 years in good health and CMV-seropositive.

The chain recombines TRBV19 with TRBJ2-5; D not resolved. The CDR3 has 13 residues. The V gene's germline CDR1 is LNHDA and CDR2 SQIVND (reference sequence). Trimming shortened V by 9 bases and J by 3 bases, and 14 bases separated the two germline ends. The DNA for the CDR3 is TGTGCCAGCTCCAGAAATCCAAAAGAGACCCAGTACTTC. Translating it yields CASSRNPKETQYF.

V usage is TRBV5-1 and J usage is TRBJ1-4, with a weak D call TRBD1 (5 bases). Germline lookup yields CDR1 SGHRS and CDR2 YFSETQ. Between the trimmed V and J ends, which lost 0 bases and 4 bases, there was a span of 13 bases. This CDR3 is built from 16 residues. The CDR3 protein is CASSLGQLSINEKLFF. In DNA, the CDR3 is TGCGCCAGCAGCTTGGGACAGCTGTCAATTAATGAAAAACTGTTTTTT.

The sample holds a few counts of this clone. The chain couples TRBV19 to TRBJ2-7; 7 bases map to TRBD2. Trimming took 3 bases from V and 3 from J; bases not matched to a gene: 17. Germline loops: CDR1 LNHDA, CDR2 SQIVND (reference sequence). The CDR3 has 18 amino acids. CDR3 in amino acids: CASSMKPGGLRSSYEQYF. The CDR3 nucleotides read TGTGCCAGTAGTATGAAGCCGGGAGGCCTACGTTCTAGCTACGAGCAGTACTTC. The variable domain in full, completed from reference TRBV19 and TRBJ2-7, reads DGGITQSPKYLFRKEGQNVTLSCEQNLNHDAMYWYRQDPGQGLRLIYYSQIVNDFQKGDIAEGYSVSREKKESFPLTVTSAQKNPTAFYLCASSMKPGGLRSSYEQYFGPGTRLTVT.

V and J are TRBV6-5 and TRBJ2-6; D ambiguous. Trimming took 10 bases from V and 0 from J, leaving 4 bases between them. The germline V gene has CDR1 MNHEY and CDR2 SVGAGI. CDR3 length: 12 residues. The CDR3 loop is CATTSGANVLTF. The CDR3 nucleotides read TGTGCCACTACCTCTGGGGCCAACGTCCTGACTTTC.

This clone was seen just once. This chain links TRBV28 with TRBJ1-3, with D perhaps TRBD1 (5 bases). Germline CDR1 is MDHEN and CDR2 is SYDVKM. Trimming pared 5 bases from V and 8 bases from J, leaving 25 bases between. The length of the CDR3 is 17 residues. The CDR3, as DNA: TGTGCCAGCAGTACATTCGGGGACTCCGGTGGACTGGACACCATATATTTT. Its translation is CASSTFGDSGGLDTIYF.

This clone was detected only a few times. The chain recombines TRBV7-2 with TRBJ2-7; 7 nucleotides match TRBD2. Germline loops: CDR1 SGHTA, CDR2 FQGNSA. CDR3 size: 14 residues. J gave up 3 bases and V 5 bases, and 7 bases lay outside the gene matches. As DNA, the CDR3 is TGTGCCAGCAGCCGGACTAGTGGAGGCTACGAGCAGTACTTC. Encoded protein: CASSRTSGGYEQYF.

This clone turned up a few times. The rearrangement joins TRBV6-6 to TRBJ2-5; D gene ambiguous. The V and J ends lost 0 bases and 5 bases respectively, with 4 bases between them. The CDR3 has 12 amino acids. The germline V gene has CDR1 MNHNY and CDR2 SVGAGI (reference sequence). CDR3 sequence: CASSYSRETQYF. CDR3 bases: TGTGCCAGCAGTTACTCGAGGGAGACCCAGTACTTC.

The sample holds a few counts of this clone. The chain recombines TRBV2 with TRBJ2-1; TRBD2 might be the D (5 bases). The germline gives CDR1 SNHLY, CDR2 FYNNEI. The CDR3 has 14 residues. Trimming shortened V by 6 bases and J by 5 bases, and 14 bases separated the two germline ends. The CDR3 DNA reads TGTGCCAGCAGCCTAGCTCGGGTCGACAATGAGCAGTTCTTC. Translated, it gives CASSLARVDNEQFF.

This clone was seen once. The chain carries TRBV9 and TRBJ1-5, with D tentatively TRBD1 (5 bases). CDR1 is SGDLS, CDR2 YYNGEE, per germline. The CDR3 runs to 17 residues. V lost 0 bases, J lost 6 bases, and 19 bases lay in between. The CDR3 DNA reads as TGTGCCAGCAGCGTAGGTCTCAGGGATAAGGTGAGTCAGCCCCAGCATTTT. Amino acids: CASSVGLRDKVSQPQHF.

CDR3 region: CASGLDQAGYGYTF. CDR3 nucleotide sequence: TGTGCTAGTGGTTTGGATCAGGCCGGCTATGGCTACACCTTC. This rearrangement joins TRBV12-5 to TRBJ1-2, with D unclear. The ends were cut back, 1 base at V and 4 bases at J, with 10 bases in the middle. Germline CDR1 and CDR2: LGHNT and FRNRAP. CDR3 length equals 14 residues.

The chain uses TRBV9 and TRBJ1-1; weak D call: TRBD1 (6 bases). V lost 2 bases and J 6 bases, leaving 14 bases between the germline ends. This CDR3 has 14 amino acids. Germline loops: CDR1 SGDLS, CDR2 YYNGEE. The CDR3 DNA reads TGTGCCAGCAGCGTGGGGGGGCTTTATCCTGAAGCTTTCTTT. This encodes CASSVGGLYPEAFF. The entire variable domain, with the rest obtained from reference TRBV9 and TRBJ1-1, is as follows: DSGVTQTPKHLITATGQRVTLRCSPRSGDLSVYWYQQSLDQGLQFLIQYYNGEERAKGNILERFSAQQFPDLHSELNLSSLELGDSALYFCASSVGGLYPEAFFGQGTRLTVV.

For the CDR3, the DNA is TGTGCCATCCGGACAGAATCCACAGATACGCAGTATTTT. Its translation: CAIRTESTDTQYF. The rearrangement uses TRBV10-3 and TRBJ2-3, with a tentative D call TRBD1 (6 bases). Trimming cost V 8 bases and J 2 bases, with 11 bases left between them. This CDR3 has 13 amino acids. The germline CDR1 and CDR2 sequences are ENHRY and SYGVKD.

The chain recombines TRBV9 with TRBJ2-1, with 9 nucleotides matching TRBD2. The V segment lost 0 bases and the J segment 3 bases; nucleotides outside the gene matches: 7. The CDR3 is 17 amino acids. The germline CDR1 and CDR2 sequences are SGDLS and YYNGEE. The CDR3 here is CASSVDRAGGSYNEQFF. The CDR3 DNA reads as TGTGCCAGCAGCGTAGATCGAGCGGGGGGAAGCTACAATGAGCAGTTCTTC.

This chain connects TRBV9 to TRBJ2-3; a possible D gene is TRBD1 (8 bases). Trimming stripped 3 bases from V and 1 base from J, with 15 bases between. The CDR3 consists of 16 residues. The germline CDR1 and CDR2 sequences are SGDLS and YYNGEE. The CDR3 protein is CASSAKTGGGTDTQYF. CDR3 sequence (DNA): TGTGCCAGCAGCGCCAAAACAGGGGGGGGCACAGATACGCAGTATTTT.

DNA of the CDR3: TGTGCCAGCCTTTATGAGTTTGGACAGAACACTGAAGCTTTCTTT. Encoded protein: CASLYEFGQNTEAFF. The rearrangement links TRBV7-7 to TRBJ1-1; perhaps TRBD1 as D (5 bases). CDR1 SSHAT and CDR2 FNYEAQ come from the germline V gene (reference sequence). This CDR3 contains 15 residues. V was clipped by 8 bases and J by 1 base, with 17 bases between them.

This clone was counted only a few times. The rearrangement links TRBV30 to TRBJ2-1, with D maybe TRBD2 (5 bases). CDR3 length equals 13 residues. The V end was cut by 0 bases, the J end by 6 bases, with 9 bases between. Germline V gene lookup returns CDR1 GTSNPN and CDR2 SVGIG (reference sequence). The CDR3 loop reads CAWSVPGFNEQFF. The CDR3 DNA reads as TGTGCCTGGAGTGTTCCGGGGTTCAATGAGCAGTTCTTC.

The V gene is TRBV6-5, the J gene TRBJ1-2; 10 nucleotides line up with TRBD1. The germline CDR1 and CDR2 sequences are MNHEY and SVGAGI. The J segment lost 8 bases and the V segment lost 5 bases, leaving 2 bases of the junction unmatched. The CDR3 has 12 residues. CDR3 residues: CASSATGGGYTF. CDR3 bases: TGTGCCAGCAGTGCGACAGGGGGCGGCTACACCTTC.

The chain combines TRBV28 with TRBJ2-3; no firm D call. This CDR3 comprises 14 residues. Germline V gene lookup returns CDR1 MDHEN and CDR2 SYDVKM. The V gene lost 7 bases and the J gene lost 2 bases, with 13 bases spanning the gap. CDR3 protein: CASKRGLLTDTQYF. CDR3 coding DNA: TGTGCCAGCAAGAGAGGCCTTCTCACAGATACGCAGTATTTT.

This clone has only a few counts. The chain uses TRBV7-9 and TRBJ2-4; no definite D call. This CDR3 contains 13 residues. Trimming removed 2 bases at V and 5 bases at J, with 7 bases between. The germline V gene encodes CDR1 SEHNR and CDR2 FQNEAQ (reference sequence). The CDR3 sequence is CASSLNAENIQYF. The CDR3 bases are TGTGCCAGCAGCTTAAACGCGGAAAACATTCAGTACTTC.